The clone carrying this TCR beta chain is a singleton in its sample. This sample was included in a study of cytomegalovirus exposure and HLA in healthy donors. Study information: The study placed around 85% of its 398 genotyped donors in the Caucasian-associated ancestry cluster.

The PCR employed 60 Vbeta primers together with 13 Jbeta primers. Measured with immunoSEQ multiplex PCR; TCRdb has only the in-frame clones, and not every one. Of approximately 180,000 clones listed, around 75% are singletons. This TCR was recovered from a woman under 40 in good health and CMV-seronegative. Sequenced: PBMCs.

CDR3: CASSGTGYRVEQYF. The CDR3 bases are TGTGCCAGTAGTGGGACAGGGTATAGGGTGGAGCAGTACTTC. The chain carries TRBV19 and TRBJ2-7; 9 bases fit TRBD1. CDR1 is LNHDA, CDR2 SQIVND, per germline (reference sequence). The CDR3 runs to 14 residues. J lost 7 bases, V lost 5 bases, and 9 bases had no gene match. The full variable domain, its missing parts supplied by reference TRBV19 and TRBJ2-7, is DGGITQSPKYLFRKEGQNVTLSCEQNLNHDAMYWYRQDPGQGLRLIYYSQIVNDFQKGDIAEGYSVSREKKESFPLTVTSAQKNPTAFYLCASSGTGYRVEQYFGPGTRLTVT.